These T cell receptor beta chains were read from a single sample in a study of monozygotic twins with inflammatory bowel disease. TCRdb reanalyzed the 5' RACE reads and collapses them to one entry per CDR3 protein, without DNA. The sample includes some 170,000 distinct CDR3 sequences. Sequences were obtained from blood. The source of these receptors is a human donor with ulcerative colitis or Crohn's disease, or a healthy co-twin of an affected twin (not recorded which). Both conserved end residues are part of each CDR3.

j_call | v_call | cdr3_aa
TRBJ1-4 | TRBV5-1 | CASSLYGTGGDEKLFF
TRBJ2-1 | TRBV4-1 | CASTPRTSGISNEQFF
TRBJ2-1 | TRBV7-6 | CASSFIQTSRNEQFF
TRBJ2-2 | TRBV15 | CATSRDRHTGELFF
TRBJ2-7 | TRBV7-9 | CASSLAGVASGRYEQYF
TRBJ1-6 | TRBV3-1 | CASSKGQEKGSPLHF
TRBJ2-1 | TRBV6-2/TRBV6-3 | CASSYIGSSGRYEQFF
TRBJ2-7 | TRBV10-3 | CAIQRARGEQYF
TRBJ1-5 | TRBV12-3/TRBV12-4 | CASSLQGDSNQPQHF
TRBJ2-3 | TRBV20-1 | CSARDPAGYSDTQYF
TRBJ1-2 | TRBV12-3/TRBV12-4 | CSSDPGGESGYTF
TRBJ1-1 | TRBV27 | CASSLTGLTEAFF
TRBJ2-7 | TRBV28 | CASSPTPNSIYEQYF
TRBJ2-1 | TRBV15 | CATSQTKDSMYNEQFF
TRBJ2-5 | TRBV28 | CASPHCQETQYF
TRBJ2-7 | TRBV6-6 | CASSRRPYEQYF
TRBJ2-1 | TRBV5-1 | CASSLVGASYNEQFF
TRBJ1-4 | TRBV7-9 | CASSHPLGTGEKLFF
TRBJ2-1 | TRBV28 | CASSLQGTEQFF
TRBJ2-7 | TRBV20-1 | CSAREAGTGAEQYF
TRBJ2-2 | TRBV24-1 | CATSSGTRVTGELFF
TRBJ1-5 | TRBV19 | CASTTWGNQPQHF
TRBJ2-7 | TRBV28 | CASTLRQGLYEQYF
TRBJ2-5 | TRBV6-5 | CASSFRDPNSETQYF
TRBJ2-5 | TRBV5-4 | CASSGVGETQYF
TRBJ1-6 | TRBV5-1 | CASSKRQDYNSPLHF
TRBJ2-7 | TRBV20-1 | CSAFRTRLKSYEQYF
TRBJ2-3 | TRBV7-2 | CASSQAPLADTQYF
TRBJ2-3 | TRBV28 | CASSPTNTQYF
TRBJ2-7 | TRBV27 | CASSIQVGSLYEQYF
TRBJ2-5 | TRBV5-1 | CASSLEGLPRETQYF
TRBJ2-7 | TRBV5-1 | CASQMDLQNEQYF
TRBJ2-1 | TRBV3-1 | CASSQELAGYNEQFF
TRBJ2-2 | TRBV15 | CATSRVSGREWNTGELFF
TRBJ1-1 | TRBV11-2 | CASSADRSLGFLAFF
TRBJ2-3 | TRBV29-1 | CSVGQGTDTQYF
TRBJ1-5 | TRBV28 | CASSLWTGGSQPQHF
TRBJ2-7 | TRBV5-1 | CASSLGSSYEQHF
TRBJ1-5 | TRBV28 | CASGTGNQPQHF
TRBJ2-2 | TRBV20-1 | CSASTSENTGELFF
TRBJ2-3 | TRBV11-2 | CASSLDPSGRRDTQYF
TRBJ2-1 | TRBV28 | CASSPGVAGGLSSYNEQFF
TRBJ1-5 | TRBV18 | CASSRGGQPQHF